This T cell receptor (beta chain) was retrieved from a study of OX40 agonist ivuxolimab in advanced cancers. Study-level information: An anti-OX40 (CD134) antibody with agonistic activity, ivuxolimab, was administered to patients. From 23 to 79 years was the age range, with a mean of roughly 59 years, and nearly 85% were male.

For this clone: What it recognizes is unknown.

Findings and limits, study-wide: CD4+ T cells averaged fewer expanded clones than CD8+ T cells. Certain nonresponders additionally had low normalized T-cell clonal expansion.

Using immunoSEQ multiplex PCR, the repertoire was profiled, and TCRdb retains in-frame clones only, with some absent. The sample consists of about 95,000 clones, 70% to 90% of them appearing once. Germline values: CDR1 SGHNT, CDR2 YENEEA. With 3 bases removed from V and 7 bases from J, the gap between germline ends came to 9 bases. The CDR3 has 13 amino acids. Sequenced material: CD4+ or CD8+ T cells sorted from blood, taken in a trial of the OX40 agonist ivuxolimab. The rearrangement uses TRBV11-3 and TRBJ2-2; tentatively, D is TRBD2 (5 bases). The receptor's source is an adult with an advanced solid tumor such as melanoma, head and neck, liver or kidney cancer. The CDR3 DNA sequence: TGTGCCAGCAGCTTCTCCGCGGGCGGGGAGCTGTTTTTT. It encodes CASSFSAGGELFF.